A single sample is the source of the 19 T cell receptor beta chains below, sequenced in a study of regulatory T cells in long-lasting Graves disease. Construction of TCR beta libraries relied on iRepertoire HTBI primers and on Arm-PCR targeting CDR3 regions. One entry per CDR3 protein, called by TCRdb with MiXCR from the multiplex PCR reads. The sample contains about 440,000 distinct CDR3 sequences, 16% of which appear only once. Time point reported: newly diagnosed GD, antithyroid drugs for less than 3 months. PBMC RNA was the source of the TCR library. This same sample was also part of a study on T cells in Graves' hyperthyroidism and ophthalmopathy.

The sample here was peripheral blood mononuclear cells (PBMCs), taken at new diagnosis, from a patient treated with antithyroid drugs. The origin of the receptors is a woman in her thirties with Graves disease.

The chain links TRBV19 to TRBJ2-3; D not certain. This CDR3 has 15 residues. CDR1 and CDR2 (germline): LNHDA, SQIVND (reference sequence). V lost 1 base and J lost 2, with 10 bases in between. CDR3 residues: CASSIARTYTDTQYF. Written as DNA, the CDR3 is TGTGCCAGTAGTATAGCACGGACCTACACAGATACGCAGTATTTT.

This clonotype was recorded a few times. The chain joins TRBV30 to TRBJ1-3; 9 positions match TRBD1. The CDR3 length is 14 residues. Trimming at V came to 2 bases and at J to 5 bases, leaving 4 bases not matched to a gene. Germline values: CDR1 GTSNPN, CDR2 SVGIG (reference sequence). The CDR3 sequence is CAWSPGQGRNTIYF. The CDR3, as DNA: TGTGCCTGGAGTCCCGGACAGGGGAGAAACACCATATATTTT.

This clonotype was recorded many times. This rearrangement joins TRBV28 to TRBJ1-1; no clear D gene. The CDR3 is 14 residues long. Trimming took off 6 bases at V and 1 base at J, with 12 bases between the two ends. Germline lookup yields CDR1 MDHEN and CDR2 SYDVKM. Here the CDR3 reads CASRHLIGNTEAFF. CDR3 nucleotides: TGTGCCAGCAGGCACCTTATTGGGAACACTGAAGCTTTCTTT.

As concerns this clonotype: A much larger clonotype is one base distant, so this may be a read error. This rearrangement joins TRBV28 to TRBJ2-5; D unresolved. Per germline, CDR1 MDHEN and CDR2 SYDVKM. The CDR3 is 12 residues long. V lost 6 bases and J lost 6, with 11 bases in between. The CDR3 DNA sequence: TGTGCCAGCAGCCATAATCAAAAGACCCAGTACTTC. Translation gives CASSHNQKTQYF. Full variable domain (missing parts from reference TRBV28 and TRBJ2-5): DVKVTQSSRYLVKRTGEKVFLECVQDMDHENMFWYRQDPGLGLRLIYFSYDVKMKEKGDIPEGYSVSREKKERFSLILESASTNQTSMYLCASSHNQKTQYFGPGTRLLVL.

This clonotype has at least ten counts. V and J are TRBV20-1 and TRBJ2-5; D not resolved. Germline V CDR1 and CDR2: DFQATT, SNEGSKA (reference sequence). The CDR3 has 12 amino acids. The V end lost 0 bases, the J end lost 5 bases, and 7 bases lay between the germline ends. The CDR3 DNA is TGCAGTGCTAGAGATATGGACGAGACCCAGTACTTC. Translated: CSARDMDETQYF.

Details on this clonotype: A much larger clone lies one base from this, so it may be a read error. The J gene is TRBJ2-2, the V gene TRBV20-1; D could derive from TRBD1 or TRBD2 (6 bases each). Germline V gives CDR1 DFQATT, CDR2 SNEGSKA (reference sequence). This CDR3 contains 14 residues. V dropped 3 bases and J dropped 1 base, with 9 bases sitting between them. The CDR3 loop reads CSASGGGNTGELFF. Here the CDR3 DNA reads TGCAGTGCTAGCGGGGGCGGGAACACCGGGGAGCTGTTTTTT.

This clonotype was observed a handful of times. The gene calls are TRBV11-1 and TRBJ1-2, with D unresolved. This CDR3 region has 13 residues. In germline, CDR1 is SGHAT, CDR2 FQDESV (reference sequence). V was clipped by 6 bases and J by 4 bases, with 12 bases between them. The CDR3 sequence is CASRPDMSYGYTF. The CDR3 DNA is TGTGCCAGCAGACCAGACATGAGCTATGGCTACACCTTC.

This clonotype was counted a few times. CDR3: CASSMDKDSYEQYF. DNA of the CDR3: TGTGCCAGTAGTATGGACAAGGACTCCTACGAGCAGTACTTC. This rearrangement joins TRBV19 to TRBJ2-7; D possibly corresponds to TRBD1 (5 bases). The V end was cut by 3 bases, the J end by 0 bases, with 9 bases between. The CDR3 is 14 amino acids. The germline V gene has CDR1 LNHDA and CDR2 SQIVND (reference sequence). The full variable domain, in which reference TRBV19 and TRBJ2-7 provide the parts outside the CDR3, is DGGITQSPKYLFRKEGQNVTLSCEQNLNHDAMYWYRQDPGQGLRLIYYSQIVNDFQKGDIAEGYSVSREKKESFPLTVTSAQKNPTAFYLCASSMDKDSYEQYFGPGTRLTVT.

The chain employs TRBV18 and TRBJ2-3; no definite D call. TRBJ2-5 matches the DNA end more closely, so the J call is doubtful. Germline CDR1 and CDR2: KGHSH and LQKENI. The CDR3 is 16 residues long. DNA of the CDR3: TGTGCCAGCTCTCGACCCGGTCCCTCGTCGATGAAGACCCAGTACTTC. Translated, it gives CASSRPGPSSMKTQYF.

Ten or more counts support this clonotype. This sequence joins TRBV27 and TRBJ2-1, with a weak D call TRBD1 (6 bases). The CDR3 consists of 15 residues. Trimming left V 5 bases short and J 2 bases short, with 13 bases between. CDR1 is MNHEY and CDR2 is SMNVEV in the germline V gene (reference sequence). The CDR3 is CASSLGQFPYNEQFF. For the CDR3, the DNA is TGTGCCAGCAGTCTCGGACAGTTCCCCTACAATGAGCAGTTCTTC.

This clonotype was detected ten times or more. The CDR3 nucleotides are TGTGCCAGCAGTAATCAACAGGGGGGAAATGGCTACACCTTC. This codes for CASSNQQGGNGYTF. This chain joins TRBV2 and TRBJ1-2; 8 bases fit TRBD1. The CDR3 extends over 14 amino acids. CDR1 SNHLY and CDR2 FYNNEI come from the germline V gene. V gave up 5 bases and J gave up 6 bases; unmatched junction bases: 8.

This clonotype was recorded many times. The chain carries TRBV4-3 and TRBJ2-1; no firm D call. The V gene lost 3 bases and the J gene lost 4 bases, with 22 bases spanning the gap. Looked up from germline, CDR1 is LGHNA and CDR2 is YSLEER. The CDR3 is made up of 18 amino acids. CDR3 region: CASSQAPAGVREYNEQFF. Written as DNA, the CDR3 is TGCGCCAGCAGCCAGGCCCCAGCCGGAGTGCGAGAGTACAATGAGCAGTTCTTC.

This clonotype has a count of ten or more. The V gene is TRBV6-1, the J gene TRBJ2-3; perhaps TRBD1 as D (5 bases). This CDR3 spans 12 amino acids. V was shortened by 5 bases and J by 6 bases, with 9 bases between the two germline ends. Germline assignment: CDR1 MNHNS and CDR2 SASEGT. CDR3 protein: CASSPAGDTQYF. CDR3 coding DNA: TGTGCCAGCAGTCCTGCAGGGGATACGCAGTATTTT.

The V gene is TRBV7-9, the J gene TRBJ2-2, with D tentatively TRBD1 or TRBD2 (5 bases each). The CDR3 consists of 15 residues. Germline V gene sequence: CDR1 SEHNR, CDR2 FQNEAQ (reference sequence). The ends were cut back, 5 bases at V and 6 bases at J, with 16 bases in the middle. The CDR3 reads CASSPRVRGAGELFF. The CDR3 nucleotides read TGTGCCAGCAGCCCACGGGTGAGAGGGGCCGGGGAGCTGTTTTTT.

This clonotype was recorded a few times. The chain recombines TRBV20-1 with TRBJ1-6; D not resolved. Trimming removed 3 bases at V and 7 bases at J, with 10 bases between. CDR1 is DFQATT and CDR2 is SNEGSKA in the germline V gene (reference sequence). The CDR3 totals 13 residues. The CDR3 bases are TGCAGTGCTAGTTTCCGCTGGAATTCACCCCTCCACTTT. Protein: CSASFRWNSPLHF.

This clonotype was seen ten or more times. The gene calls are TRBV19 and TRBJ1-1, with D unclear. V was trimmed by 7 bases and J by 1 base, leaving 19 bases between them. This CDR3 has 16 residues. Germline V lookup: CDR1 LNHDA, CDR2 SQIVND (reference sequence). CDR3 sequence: CASKFIWADANTEAFF. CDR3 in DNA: TGTGCCAGTAAGTTTATTTGGGCGGACGCGAACACTGAAGCTTTCTTT.

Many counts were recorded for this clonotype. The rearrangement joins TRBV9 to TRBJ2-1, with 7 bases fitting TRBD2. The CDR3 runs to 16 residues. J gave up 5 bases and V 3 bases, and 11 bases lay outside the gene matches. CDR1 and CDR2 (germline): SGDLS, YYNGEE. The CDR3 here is CASSGGVGLADNEQFF. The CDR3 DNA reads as TGTGCCAGCAGCGGAGGTGTGGGTCTAGCGGACAATGAGCAGTTCTTC. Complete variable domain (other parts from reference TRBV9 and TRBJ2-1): DSGVTQTPKHLITATGQRVTLRCSPRSGDLSVYWYQQSLDQGLQFLIQYYNGEERAKGNILERFSAQQFPDLHSELNLSSLELGDSALYFCASSGGVGLADNEQFFGPGTRLTVL.

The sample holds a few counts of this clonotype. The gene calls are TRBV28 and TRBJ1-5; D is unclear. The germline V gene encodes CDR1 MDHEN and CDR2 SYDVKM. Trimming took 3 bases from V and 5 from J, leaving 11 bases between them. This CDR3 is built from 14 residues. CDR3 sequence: CASSLAGWDQPQHF. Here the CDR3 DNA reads TGTGCCAGCAGTTTGGCGGGGTGGGATCAGCCCCAGCATTTT.

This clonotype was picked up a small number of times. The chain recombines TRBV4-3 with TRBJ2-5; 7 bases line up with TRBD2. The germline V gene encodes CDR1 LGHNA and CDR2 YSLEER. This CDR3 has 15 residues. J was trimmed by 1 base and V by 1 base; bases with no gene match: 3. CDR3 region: CASSQARGSQETQYF. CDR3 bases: TGCGCCAGCAGCCAAGCTCGCGGGAGCCAAGAGACCCAGTACTTC.